The clone carrying this T cell receptor (beta chain) was seen repeatedly, ten times or more. Antigen specificity is unknown. Using RNA template, CDR3s of TCR alpha and beta were amplified with iRepertoire arm-PCR. Tissue mRNA or PBMC total RNA, roughly 90-400 ng, went into one-step reverse transcription and amplification. TCRdb independently ran MiXCR on the multiplex PCR reads; one entry per CDR3 protein. The sample yields 170,000 or so distinct CDR3 sequences, more than 35% seen once. The entry originates in a study of glioma-infiltrating T cells. The study, taken as a whole, reports: Only very few CDR3 sequences appeared in both tissue and blood. Above-expected tissue-blood divergence occurred in all gliomas, most in low-grade ones.

Trimming took off 3 bases at V and 5 bases at J, with 20 bases between the two ends. The germline V gene has CDR1 DFQATT and CDR2 SNEGSKA (reference sequence). This CDR3 has 15 amino acids. The clonotype originates from a human donor with low-grade glioma or glioblastoma, undergoing nonglioma brain surgery, or in good health (not recorded which). The sequenced material came from glioma tissue, nonneoplastic brain tissue, or PBMCs (not recorded which). The V call is TRBV20-1, the J call TRBJ2-7, with D hard to call. The CDR3 is CSARQSFGELDEQYF. The DNA of the CDR3 is TGCAGTGCTAGGCAATCTTTCGGAGAGCTGGACGAGCAGTACTTC.